This T cell receptor beta chain was sequenced for a study of shared clonotypes between healthy human individuals. Study-wide context: Ranging from 18 to 49 in age, donors were two women and three men.

With regard to this clone: Its target is unknown.

Trimming took 5 bases from V and 2 from J; bases not matched to a gene: 11. There are 18 residues in the CDR3. Germline V gene lookup returns CDR1 MDHEN and CDR2 SYDVKM. Only in-frame clones appear in the TCRdb table, and some are missing; sequencing was by immunoSEQ multiplex PCR. The profile shows more than 200,000 clones, 65% of them singletons. General observations from the study: Non-shared clonotypes had lower generation probabilities than those shared by all four donors.

The material sequenced was memory CD4+ T cells sorted from blood. Subset in this sample: CD45RA-negative fraction. The receptor comes from a man in his thirties or forties in good health. The chain recombines TRBV28 with TRBJ2-7, with TRBD2 identical over 14 bases. CDR3 bases: TGTGCCAGCAGTCCTCTCTACCTGACTAGCGGGAGGGCCTACGAGCAGTACTTC. Translation gives CASSPLYLTSGRAYEQYF.